These 14 T cell receptor beta chains were sequenced from one sample in a study of blood T cell repertoires in COVID-19 (dated by TCRdb to the early 2020s). The method was the immunoSEQ multiplex PCR assay. The source is immuneACCESS, and TCRdb retained only in-frame sequences with V and J called. Part of the clones is not carried over; for the studies checked, unresolved V genes explain less than half of this, and the remainder is unexplained. This sample has 300,000 or so clones in its table, and about 82% of those were observed once. The ten largest clones capture roughly 1.6% of the sample. Sequenced input: peripheral blood. The receptor set was obtained from a woman between 50 and 59 years old with acute or convalescent COVID-19.

The J gene is TRBJ2-7, the V gene TRBV7-3; D might be TRBD2 (5 bases). The length of the CDR3 is 16 residues. The germline V and J ends were trimmed by 1 base and 3 bases, with 16 bases remaining between them. Germline CDR1 and CDR2: SGHTA and FQGTGA. The DNA of the CDR3 is TGTGCCAGCAGCTTAAGTGACTATACAGCCTTCTACGAGCAGTACTTC. Protein product: CASSLSDYTAFYEQYF.

The chain links TRBV24-1 to TRBJ2-1, with 8 bases lining up with TRBD1. J was trimmed by 1 base and V by 0 bases; bases with no gene match: 10. Per germline, CDR1 KGHDR and CDR2 SFDVKD. The CDR3 sequence is 19 residues long. The CDR3 DNA sequence: TGTGCCACCAGTGATTTGTATCTTGGGACAGGTAATTCCTACAATGAGCAGTTCTTC. This encodes CATSDLYLGTGNSYNEQFF.

CDR3 region: CASSSRQALEAFF. The CDR3 DNA reads TGTGCCAGCAGCTCCCGACAGGCCCTTGAAGCTTTCTTT. The chain is built from TRBV7-2 and TRBJ1-1, with D possibly matching TRBD1 (6 bases). The CDR3 spans 13 residues. Germline assignment: CDR1 SGHTA and CDR2 FQGNSA. Trimming pared 4 bases from V and 7 bases from J, leaving 13 bases between.

CDR3 in amino acids: CASSQDLRGGNYNSPLHF. Written as DNA, the CDR3 is TGCGCCAGCAGCCAAGATTTGAGGGGGGGGAACTATAATTCACCCCTCCACTTT. The V gene is TRBV4-1, the J gene TRBJ1-6; possibly TRBD1 for D (6 bases). Trimming left V 0 bases short and J 3 bases short, with 15 bases between. The germline CDR1 and CDR2 sequences are MGHRA and YSYEKL. The CDR3 runs 18 residues.

CDR3 residues: CATSDSGLAGGRGETQYF. The CDR3 DNA reads TGTGCCACCAGTGATTCCGGACTAGCGGGAGGGAGAGGGGAGACCCAGTACTTC. The chain couples TRBV24-1 to TRBJ2-5; 15 bases agree with TRBD2. Losses at the gene ends were 2 bases for V and 5 bases for J; bases not matched to a gene: 8. CDR1 is KGHDR, CDR2 SFDVKD, per germline. This CDR3 is 18 amino acids long.

The chain recombines TRBV19 with TRBJ2-1; tentatively, D is TRBD1 (6 bases). This CDR3 contains 13 residues. From germline, CDR1 is LNHDA and CDR2 SQIVND (reference sequence). V was cut by 5 bases and J by 3 bases, with 8 bases left in between. In nucleotides, the CDR3 is TGTGCCAGTAGTGGGGGCTTCTACAATGAGCAGTTCTTC. Its protein product is CASSGGFYNEQFF. Full variable domain (rest looked up from reference TRBV19 and TRBJ2-1): DGGITQSPKYLFRKEGQNVTLSCEQNLNHDAMYWYRQDPGQGLRLIYYSQIVNDFQKGDIAEGYSVSREKKESFPLTVTSAQKNPTAFYLCASSGGFYNEQFFGPGTRLTVL.

The V and J genes are TRBV5-6 and TRBJ2-3; D is unclear. Trimming took off 2 bases at V and 6 bases at J, with 19 bases between the two ends. In germline, CDR1 is SGHDT, CDR2 YYEEEE. The CDR3 contains 16 residues. CDR3 residues: CASSFSPIIGVDTQYF. The CDR3 nucleotides are TGTGCCAGCAGCTTCTCACCCATCATCGGTGTCGATACGCAGTATTTT.

The rearrangement joins TRBV30 to TRBJ2-5, with 12 nucleotides matching TRBD2. The CDR3 is 16 amino acids. Germline V gene data show CDR1 as GTSNPN and CDR2 as SVGIG (reference sequence). Losses at the gene ends were 2 bases for V and 1 base for J; bases not matched to a gene: 5. The CDR3 protein is CAWSLGLAGSQETQYF. The DNA of the CDR3 is TGTGCCTGGAGTCTCGGACTAGCGGGGTCCCAAGAGACCCAGTACTTC. The full variable domain, completed using reference TRBV30 and TRBJ2-5, is SQTIHQWPATLVQPVGSPLSLECTVEGTSNPNLYWYRQAAGRGLQLLFYSVGIGQISSEVPQNLSASRPQDRQFILSSKKLLLSDSGFYLCAWSLGLAGSQETQYFGPGTRLLVL.

The sample holds one count of this clone. This chain links TRBV28 with TRBJ2-2; 8 bases line up with TRBD2. Germline CDR1 and CDR2: MDHEN and SYDVKM. The CDR3 has 16 amino acids. V shed 7 bases, J shed 6 bases, and the junction held 13 bases outside the gene matches. DNA for the CDR3: TGTGCCAGCACCTTCCTGGGACTAGTAAGCGCCGGGGAGCTGTTTTTT. Its protein is CASTFLGLVSAGELFF.

The gene calls are TRBV5-1 and TRBJ2-7; 8 nucleotides agree with TRBD1. The CDR3 is 14 amino acids. V was pared by 3 bases and J by 2 bases, with 4 bases of the junction left unmatched. Looked up from germline, CDR1 is SGHRS and CDR2 is YFSETQ. CDR3 DNA: TGCGCCAGCAGCTCAGGACAGGGAACCTACGAGCAGTACTTC. Amino acid sequence: CASSSGQGTYEQYF.

The chain recombines TRBV28 with TRBJ2-5; 11 bases map to TRBD2. The CDR3 contains 15 residues. Germline lookup yields CDR1 MDHEN and CDR2 SYDVKM. The V segment lost 6 bases and the J segment 2 bases; nucleotides outside the gene matches: 5. This CDR3 is CASRATSGTQETQYF. In DNA, the CDR3 is TGTGCCAGCAGAGCGACTAGCGGGACACAAGAGACCCAGTACTTC.

The chain joins TRBV9 to TRBJ1-1; D gene uncertain. V was pared by 1 base and J by 3 bases, with 31 bases between. Germline assignment: CDR1 SGDLS and CDR2 YYNGEE. CDR3 length equals 21 residues. CDR3 sequence reads: CASSVRREANHPSPLDTEAFF. CDR3 nucleotides: TGTGCCAGCAGCGTAAGGAGGGAGGCAAACCATCCCAGCCCGTTGGACACTGAAGCTTTCTTT.

The rearrangement uses TRBV6-4 and TRBJ1-1, with D possibly being TRBD1 (5 bases). The CDR3 has 14 amino acids. From germline, CDR1 is MRHNA and CDR2 SNTAGT. V lost 6 bases and J lost 0, with 11 bases in between. This chain's CDR3 is CASSPGRMNTEAFF. The DNA of the CDR3 is TGTGCCAGCAGCCCAGGGAGGATGAACACTGAAGCTTTCTTT.

The chain joins TRBV6-6 to TRBJ2-1; 8 nucleotides align to TRBD2. The CDR3 has 15 amino acids. J lost 7 bases, V lost 8 bases, and 13 bases had no gene match. In germline, CDR1 is MNHNY, CDR2 SVGAGI (reference sequence). CDR3 protein: CASYSGTSYRNEQFF. CDR3 sequence (DNA): TGTGCCAGCTACTCCGGGACTAGTTACAGAAATGAGCAGTTCTTC.